The sequence of this T cell receptor beta chain was determined in a study of cytomegalovirus exposure and HLA in healthy donors. Study overall: Among several hundred genotyped donors, around 77% fell in the Caucasian-associated ancestry cluster.

General study points: Most subjects' HLA-A and HLA-B alleles were reportedly predicted from TCR beta sequences.

A remark on this clone: Its antigen is not known.

Primers: 60 Vbeta forward and 13 Jbeta reverse. Generated by immunoSEQ multiplex PCR, the TCRdb table keeps only in-frame clones and is missing some. The sample carries over 150,000 clones, nearly 80% recorded once. The germline V gene encodes CDR1 MNHEY and CDR2 SVGAGI. This CDR3 has 14 amino acids. With 5 bases clipped from V and 7 bases from J, the junction kept 7 bases outside the gene matches. The chain couples TRBV6-5 to TRBJ2-1, with 8 bases matching TRBD1. The sequence derives from a young man in good health and CMV-seropositive. Sequenced sample: PBMCs. CDR3 coding DNA: TGTGCCAGCAGTCGGACAGGGAGATATAATGAGCAGTTCTTC. Translation: CASSRTGRYNEQFF.